The clone carrying this T cell receptor beta chain was observed a few times. Germline V lookup: CDR1 LNHNV, CDR2 YYDKDF (reference sequence). The CDR3 loop spans 13 amino acids. Trimming took off 5 bases at V and 4 bases at J, with 11 bases between the two ends. These data come from a study of cytomegalovirus exposure and HLA in healthy donors. The PCR ran on 60 Vbeta and 13 Jbeta primers. Assay: immunoSEQ multiplex PCR; the TCRdb copy retains only in-frame clones and omits some. The sample yields 150,000 or so clones, roughly three quarters seen once. The TCR sequence derives from a male donor in good health and CMV-seronegative. The J gene is TRBJ1-2, the V gene TRBV15; no reliable D call. Sequencing was performed on PBMCs. CDR3 nucleotides: TGTGCCACCAGCCTGGGCTTAGGCTATGGCTACACCTTC. Protein product: CATSLGLGYGYTF.